This T cell receptor (beta chain) is from a study of identical twins (dated by TCRdb to about 2016). For the wider study: TCR alpha and beta repertoires from monozygotic twins, unrelated adults of various ages and cord blood were deep-sequenced to test whether fetal clonotypes persist. To rule out contamination, replicate twin experiments were performed at different times with different library preparation protocols.

The investigation overall reported the following: Abundant cord blood beta clonotypes carried fewer insertions; young adult naive repertoires showed a weaker similar trend, while memory repertoires showed none. Conclusions relied on cross-sectional statistical analysis, since the same donors could not be followed over many years. Zero-insertion analyses could be partly confounded by invariant T cells such as MAIT and iNKT, though diverse VJ usage argued against such confounding for most clonotypes. Out-of-frame TCR alpha sequences shared between twins showed an excess of low generation-probability sequences compared with coincidental sharing between unrelated individuals. The excess sharing between twins in beta out-of-frame sequences was weaker because fewer shared sequences reduced the signal-to-noise ratio. Out-of-frame TCR alpha sharing in monozygotic twins was systematically underestimated by recombination models, whereas sharing between unrelated individuals was in agreement with the recombination models.

Every donor was a healthy Caucasian. The twin cohort comprised three pairs of female monozygotic twins, all aged roughly 18 to 30 years. Miltenyi CD45RO+ enrichment and human naive T-cell isolation kits were used to isolate memory (CD45RO+) and naive T cells from PBMC. The cysteine opens and the phenylalanine closes a CDR3 of 14 amino acids. Only CDR3 DNA is held: 42 bases, read in frame from base 1. V is pared back by 5 bases and J by 3 bases, with 13 bases lying between the germline termini. From a lookup of the germline V gene (reference sequence), CDR1 and CDR2 are SEHNR and FQNEAQ. Libraries were prepared through 5' RACE. The data were produced on an Illumina HiSeq 2000. Template switching introduced a universal primer binding site; the final cDNA contained a unique molecular identifier, enabling accurate counting of TCR cDNA molecules. First-strand cDNA for TCR alpha and beta chains was synthesized from specific primers in the conserved constant-segment region. To control for contamination, every cDNA library was double barcoded, receiving both a SMART-Mk sample barcode and Illumina barcodes. TruSeq adapter sequences along with Illumina sample barcodes were introduced in two successive PCR steps. The TCR alpha and beta cDNA libraries were sequenced on the Illumina HiSeq platform using custom primers. The authors' analysis ran thus. MiGEC processed the raw reads to extract unique molecular identifiers, while MiXCR was used to determine the CDR3 positions. Recombination models were inferred per individual with the repgenHMM and IGoR tools using an EM algorithm. The tcR package in R was used for shared clonotype analysis, with sharing normalized by the product of cloneset sizes. Out-of-frame nonproductive sequences were analyzed to study raw recombination free of thymic and clonal selection effects. TCRdb trimmed public reads at Q25 via fastp, called clones via MiXCR and kept in-frame beta chains. Every CDR3 protein is listed once, alongside the most common genes and DNA of its rows. The V and J calls come from TCRdb's annotation, not from the publication. A total of 200,000 to 250,000 distinct CDR3 sequences appear in this sample, around 8.1% of them only once. The ten most abundant clones make up more than 1.5% of the sample.

There are many counts of this clonotype. The antigen it binds to is not known. Per-nucleotide qualities are absent, and no much larger clonotype sits a single base away. This sample also belongs to another study, concerning yellow fever vaccine responses in identical twins. Taken from the second paper: The authors reported that the T cell response to vaccination in identical twins appeared partly convergent and partly personalized. The study precisely tracked vaccine-responding T cell clones in identical twins.

Material for sequencing was memory (CD45RO+) T cells sorted from blood. The label giving this sample's cell subset or site can be read as: CD45RO+ enriched T cells. The TCR sequence derives from a woman in her late teens or twenties in good health. The chain was built from TRBV7-9 and TRBJ1-2, with TRBD1 perhaps the D gene, on 6 matching bases. The CDR3 here reads CASSGYRDDYGYTF. The bases read TGTGCCAGCAGCGGATACAGGGACGACTATGGCTACACCTTC.